These 22 T cell receptor beta chains originate from one sample sequenced in a study of T cell repertoires in cytomegalovirus infection. For these TCRs, the target antigens are not known. TCRdb ran MiXCR on the reads and lists one entry per CDR3 protein. Of about 830,000 distinct CDR3 sequences listed, over 25% are singletons. The sequenced sample was cultured CD8+ T cells from PBMCs, obtained from culture after CMV antigen stimulation. These receptors were taken from a human donor in good health (CMV status not recorded). Some clones in this sample may be carry-over from other donors' samples.

This clonotype appeared many times. The rearrangement uses TRBV7-2 and TRBJ2-7, with 9 positions matching TRBD1. CDR1 and CDR2 from the germline V gene are SGHTA and FQGNSA. The CDR3 runs to 15 residues. Trimming took 3 bases from V and 7 from J; bases not matched to a gene: 10. CDR3 amino acids: CASSFFTGTGYEQYF. The CDR3 DNA reads as TGTGCCAGCAGCTTCTTTACCGGGACAGGGTATGAGCAGTACTTC.

The V and J genes are TRBV27 and TRBJ2-1, with D uncertain. V dropped 8 bases and J dropped 9 bases, with 17 bases sitting between them. The CDR3 is 13 residues long. Germline CDR1 reads MNHEY; CDR2 reads SMNVEV (reference sequence). CDR3 region: CASHNLFEFEQFF. In DNA, the CDR3 is TGTGCCAGCCACAACCTCTTTGAATTTGAGCAGTTCTTC.

In its sample, this clonotype was seen many times. The chain recombines TRBV19 with TRBJ2-1; D perhaps matches TRBD2 (6 bases). Trimming left V 3 bases short and J 4 bases short, with 16 bases between. The CDR3 has 16 amino acids. CDR1 is LNHDA and CDR2 is SQIVND in the germline V gene (reference sequence). DNA for the CDR3: TGTGCCAGTAGTATGTTTAGGCCGGGGGTTTACAATGAGCAGTTCTTC. Translated: CASSMFRPGVYNEQFF. Based on the CDR3 plus reference TRBV19 and TRBJ2-1, the full variable domain is DGGITQSPKYLFRKEGQNVTLSCEQNLNHDAMYWYRQDPGQGLRLIYYSQIVNDFQKGDIAEGYSVSREKKESFPLTVTSAQKNPTAFYLCASSMFRPGVYNEQFFGPGTRLTVL.

This sequence joins TRBV5-4 and TRBJ2-3; 7 bases match TRBD2. From germline, CDR1 is SGHNT and CDR2 YYREEE (reference sequence). J was trimmed by 1 base and V by 5 bases; bases with no gene match: 7. The CDR3 has 15 residues. CDR3 sequence reads: CASRVWGGGTDTQYF. CDR3 nucleotide sequence: TGTGCCAGCAGGGTTTGGGGGGGGGGCACAGATACGCAGTATTTT. The variable domain in full, with the rest retrieved from reference TRBV5-4 and TRBJ2-3, is ETGVTQSPTHLIKTRGQQVTLRCSSQSGHNTVSWYQQALGQGPQFIFQYYREEENGRGNFPPRFSGLQFPNYSSELNVNALELDDSALYLCASRVWGGGTDTQYFGPGTRLTVL.

The J gene is TRBJ2-7, the V gene TRBV2; D remains ambiguous. Germline CDR1 reads SNHLY; CDR2 reads FYNNEI. This CDR3 has 11 residues. V lost 5 bases and J 6 bases, leaving 8 bases between the germline ends. The CDR3 is CASSPGLEQYF. Written as DNA, the CDR3 is TGTGCCAGCAGTCCTGGGCTCGAGCAGTACTTC.

This clonotype was recorded many times. The chain combines TRBV11-2 with TRBJ2-2; 10 bases agree with TRBD2. The CDR3 contains 16 residues. The germline gives CDR1 SGHAT, CDR2 FQNNGV. The V segment lost 1 base and the J segment 4 bases; nucleotides outside the gene matches: 3. CDR3 DNA: TGTGCCAGCAGCTTAGGAGCGGGGGGGTTCACCGGGGAGCTGTTTTTT. Translated: CASSLGAGGFTGELFF.

This clonotype was observed once. This sequence joins TRBV4-2 and TRBJ2-2, with D possibly matching TRBD2 (5 bases). V was cut by 1 base and J by 5 bases, with 8 bases left in between. The CDR3 length is 14 residues. Germline V lookup: CDR1 LGHNA, CDR2 YNFKEQ. This CDR3 is CASSQVRDTGELFF. DNA for the CDR3: TGTGCCAGCAGCCAAGTTCGGGATACCGGGGAGCTGTTTTTT.

This clonotype has at least ten counts. The chain combines TRBV7-8 with TRBJ2-3, with TRBD1 as a possible D gene (5 bases). CDR1 and CDR2 (germline): SGHVS, FQNEAQ. The ends were cut back, 5 bases at V and 2 bases at J, with 14 bases in the middle. This CDR3 contains 15 residues. CDR3 nucleotides: TGTGCCAGCAGCCAAGAGGTCAGGGCCACAGATACGCAGTATTTT. Its protein product is CASSQEVRATDTQYF.

On this clonotype itself: An end of the junction does not agree with germline; a read error may underlie this. The chain has TRBV4-1 and TRBJ1-5; no definite D call. The CDR3 is 19 residues long. From germline, CDR1 is MGHRA and CDR2 YSYEKL. The CDR3 DNA reads as TGTGCCAGCAGCCGAAATCCGCCAGGCGAACCTTATAGCAATCAGCCCCAGCATTTT. This translates into CASSRNPPGEPYSNQPQHF.

The DNA for the CDR3 is TGTGCCAGTAGTTGGGGGACTAGGGGACTGTACGAGCAGTACTTC. It is translated as CASSWGTRGLYEQYF. The chain is built from TRBV19 and TRBJ2-7; 8 nucleotides line up with TRBD2. The CDR3 contains 15 residues. Per germline, CDR1 LNHDA and CDR2 SQIVND (reference sequence). Trimming cost V 5 bases and J 4 bases; bases outside gene matches: 10.

V is TRBV7-2 and J is TRBJ1-5; TRBD1 aligns across 9 bases. Germline CDR1 reads SGHTA; CDR2 reads FQGNSA. The trim removed 3 bases at V and 9 bases at J, leaving 6 bases unmatched. The CDR3 sequence is 14 residues long. The CDR3: CASSLNRGRWPQHF. CDR3 coding DNA: TGTGCCAGCAGCTTGAACAGGGGGCGGTGGCCCCAGCATTTT. The full variable domain, with the rest looked up from reference TRBV7-2 and TRBJ1-5, is GAGVSQSPSNKVTEKGKDVELRCDPISGHTALYWYRQSLGQGLEFLIYFQGNSAPDKSGLPSDRFSAERTGGSVSTLTIQRTQQEDSAVYLCASSLNRGRWPQHFGDGTRLSIL.

The J gene is TRBJ2-1, the V gene TRBV6-2 or TRBV6-3; 16 nucleotides align to TRBD2. The CDR3 runs 15 residues. Germline V CDR1 and CDR2: MNHEY, SVGEGT. The trim removed 7 bases at V and 10 bases at J, leaving 7 bases unmatched. The CDR3 loop is CASIPGLAGGREQFF. The CDR3 DNA sequence: TGTGCCAGCATCCCGGGACTAGCGGGGGGGCGGGAGCAGTTCTTC.

This clonotype was found many times. The J gene is TRBJ1-1, the V gene TRBV7-2; maybe TRBD1 (5 bases). Trimming removed 8 bases at V and 0 bases at J, with 13 bases between. In germline, CDR1 is SGHTA, CDR2 FQGNSA. This CDR3 has 14 amino acids. The CDR3 loop is CASRSPGLNTEAFF. CDR3 sequence (DNA): TGTGCCAGCCGCTCCCCGGGGCTGAACACTGAAGCTTTCTTT.

J is TRBJ2-5 and V is TRBV9, with D unclear. Germline CDR1 reads SGDLS; CDR2 reads YYNGEE. Trimming shortened V by 0 bases and J by 2 bases, and 11 bases separated the two germline ends. The CDR3 contains 15 residues. The DNA for the CDR3 is TGTGCCAGCAGCGTAGTGGGGTCCAGACAAGAGACCCAGTACTTC. Its translation is CASSVVGSRQETQYF.

Comment on this clonotype: This may come from a read error, since a much larger clone is one base off. The chain's CDR3 is CASTRTGGITEAFF. The CDR3 DNA follows: TGTGCCAGCACCCGGACAGGGGGCATCACTGAAGCTTTCTTT. The V and J genes are TRBV27 and TRBJ1-1; 11 bases agree with TRBD1. V lost 7 bases to trimming and J lost 4 bases; unmatched junction nucleotides: 5. Germline CDR1 reads MNHEY; CDR2 reads SMNVEV (reference sequence). The CDR3 extends over 14 amino acids.

The chain is built from TRBV7-4 and TRBJ2-7; D unresolved. Germline CDR1 and CDR2: SGHVT and SQSDAQ. The germline V and J ends were trimmed by 5 bases and 3 bases, with 14 bases remaining between them. This CDR3 spans 14 amino acids. This chain's CDR3 is CASSPSNRIYEQYV. The CDR3 bases are TGTGCCAGCAGCCCCAGCAACAGAATCTACGAGCAGTACGTC.

This clonotype was counted between two and nine times. The chain recombines TRBV5-4 with TRBJ2-7; no firm D call. The germline CDR1 and CDR2 sequences are SGHNT and YYREEE (reference sequence). Trimming removed 4 bases at V and 2 bases at J, with 13 bases between. This CDR3 has 14 amino acids. The DNA for the CDR3 is TGTGCCAGCAGCCCTGAAGTGGCCGCCTACGAGCAGTACGTC. Amino acid sequence: CASSPEVAAYEQYV.

As to this clonotype: Being one base from a much bigger clone, this may be a read error. This chain joins TRBV7-8 and TRBJ2-2; no reliable D call. The CDR3 has 13 residues. V was shortened by 7 bases and J by 6 bases, with 12 bases between the two germline ends. Germline V gene sequence: CDR1 SGHVS, CDR2 FQNEAQ. The CDR3, as DNA: TGTGCCAGCAACCTAATTTTGCCCGGGGAGCTGTTTTTT. Translation: CASNLILPGELFF.

This clonotype was recorded a few times. The chain couples TRBV6-2 or TRBV6-3 to TRBJ1-6; D possibly corresponds to TRBD1 (5 bases). The CDR3 covers 11 residues. Germline-derived CDR1 and CDR2 are MNHEY and SVGEGT. Between the trimmed V and J ends, which lost 2 bases and 14 bases, there was a span of 7 bases. CDR3 protein: CASSYGTTLHF. The CDR3 DNA reads TGTGCCAGCAGTTACGGGACCACCCTCCACTTT.

There are many counts of this clonotype. The J gene is TRBJ2-7, the V gene TRBV6-2 or TRBV6-3; unclear D gene. CDR1 is MNHEY, CDR2 SVGEGT, per germline. V was trimmed by 2 bases and J by 8 bases, leaving 10 bases between them. The CDR3 is 12 amino acids. The CDR3 protein is CASSYKAKKQYV. The CDR3 DNA is TGTGCCAGCAGTTACAAGGCGAAGAAGCAGTACGTC.

The V and J genes are TRBV12-3 or TRBV12-4 and TRBJ2-7, with D tentatively TRBD1 (5 bases). The CDR3 consists of 14 residues. V lost 6 bases, J lost 3 bases, and 15 bases lay in between. The CDR3 loop is CASSPPGQVYEQYF. The CDR3 bases are TGTGCCAGCAGCCCTCCCGGACAAGTCTACGAGCAGTACTTC.

The chain recombines TRBV12-3 or TRBV12-4 with TRBJ2-3, with D possibly matching TRBD2 (6 bases). The CDR3 sequence is 15 residues long. Deletions cut 4 bases from V and 6 bases from J, with 17 bases between. CDR3 region: CASSSTGSRGDTQYF. For the CDR3, the DNA is TGTGCCAGCAGTTCTACCGGGAGTAGGGGCGATACGCAGTATTTT.